The 2 T cell receptor beta chains in this list originate from one sample, sequenced in a study of beta chain features in type 1 diabetes. The study, taken as a whole, reports: Type 1 diabetes patients showed a moderate but significant shortening of TCRB CDR3s in all four CD4+ subsets.

The isolated RNA, all of it, was reverse transcribed, so expressed TCRB transcripts were what got sequenced. Produced via immunoSEQ multiplex PCR; TCRdb's table is partial and in-frame only. The data hold under 300,000 clones, with roughly 14% observed a single time. No cognate antigen is known for these TCRs. The sample was naive CD4+ T cells from blood. All receptors derive from a man aged 25-40 years with type 1 diabetes.

The genes are TRBV5-1 and TRBJ2-1; 9 bases align to TRBD2. The CDR3 covers 17 residues. Germline-derived CDR1 and CDR2 are SGHRS and YFSETQ. The ends lost 1 base at V and 6 bases at J; junction bases unmatched: 11. The CDR3 loop reads CASSLRPTGGRANEQFF. The CDR3 region has the DNA TGCGCCAGCAGCTTGAGGCCCACGGGCGGGAGGGCCAATGAGCAGTTCTTC.

This clone was recorded a few times. This chain connects TRBV19 to TRBJ1-1, with 9 nucleotides matching TRBD1. Germline CDR1 and CDR2: LNHDA and SQIVND (reference sequence). This CDR3 has 13 amino acids. The junction had 8 bases not matched to a gene; V was cut back by 6 bases and J by 9 bases. The CDR3 is CASSDGQGMKAFF. The DNA for the CDR3 is TGTGCCAGTAGCGACGGACAGGGGATGAAAGCTTTCTTT.